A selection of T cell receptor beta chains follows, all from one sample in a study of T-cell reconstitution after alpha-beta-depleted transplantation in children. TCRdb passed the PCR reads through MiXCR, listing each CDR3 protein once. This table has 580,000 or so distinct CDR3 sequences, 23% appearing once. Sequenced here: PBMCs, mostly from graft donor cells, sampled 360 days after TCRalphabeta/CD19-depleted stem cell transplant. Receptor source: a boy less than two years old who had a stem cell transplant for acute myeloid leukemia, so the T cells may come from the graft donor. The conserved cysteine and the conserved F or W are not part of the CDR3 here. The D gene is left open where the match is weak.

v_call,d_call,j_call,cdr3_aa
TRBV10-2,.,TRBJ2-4,ASSEMRRRGY
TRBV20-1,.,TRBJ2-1,SASSDNEQF
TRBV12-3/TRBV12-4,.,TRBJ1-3,ASSPRAGMYGNTIY
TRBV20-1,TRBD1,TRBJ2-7,SASPQGDYEQY
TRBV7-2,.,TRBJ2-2,ASSFRGQLSTGELF
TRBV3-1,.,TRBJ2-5,ASSQSFGRGRQETQY
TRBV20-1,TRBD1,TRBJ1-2,SAFQGADLGYT
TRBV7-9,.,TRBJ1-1,ASSLTGHVNTEAF
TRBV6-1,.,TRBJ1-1,ASISPLLNTEAF
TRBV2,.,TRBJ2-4,ASMLERGTKNIQY
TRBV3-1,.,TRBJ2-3,ASSQDIGTQY
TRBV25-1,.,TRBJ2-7,ASSERGDEQY
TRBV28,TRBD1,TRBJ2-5,ASSPKGARAQY
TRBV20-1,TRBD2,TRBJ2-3,SARDAGVTDTQY
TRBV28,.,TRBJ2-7,ASSLVRQNEQY
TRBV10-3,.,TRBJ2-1,AISNSRQFDEQF
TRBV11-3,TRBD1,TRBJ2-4,ASSLERGRTKNIQY
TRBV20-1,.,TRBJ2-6,SGQSSGANVLT
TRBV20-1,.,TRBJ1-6,SALLWGRDKPLH
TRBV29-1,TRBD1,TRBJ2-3,SVYTGGDTQY
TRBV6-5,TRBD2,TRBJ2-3,ASSSTGTSGALRRQY
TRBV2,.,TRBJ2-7,ASSWSGDSYEQY
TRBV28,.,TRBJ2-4,ASSPPVDIQY
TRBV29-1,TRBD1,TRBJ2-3,SVEGTGVVDTQY
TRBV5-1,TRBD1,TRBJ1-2,ASSLTGGEFYGYT
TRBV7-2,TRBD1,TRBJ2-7,ASSLVQGPRGEQY
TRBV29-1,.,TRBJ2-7,SVDSGAGGVNEQY
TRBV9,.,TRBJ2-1,ASSVDEGYTYNEQF
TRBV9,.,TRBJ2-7,ASNARGGNEQY
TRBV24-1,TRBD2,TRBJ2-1,ATRNSSGTSSYNEQF
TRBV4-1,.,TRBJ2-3,ASSPWGGQTDTQY
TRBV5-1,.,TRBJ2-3,ASSYMDPPFDTQY
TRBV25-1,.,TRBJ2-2,ASSEVGATGELF
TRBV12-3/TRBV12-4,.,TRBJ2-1,ASSWVWQGDDEQF
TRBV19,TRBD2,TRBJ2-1,ASSLTGRSPNEQF
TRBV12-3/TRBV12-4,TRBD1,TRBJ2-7,ASSPDRVGHEQY
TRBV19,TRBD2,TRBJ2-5,ASSSQWTSGEETQY
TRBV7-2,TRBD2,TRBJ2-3,ASSLGNGGGADTQY
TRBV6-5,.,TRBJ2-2,ASSYGDTGELF
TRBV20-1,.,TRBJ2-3,SARRGVDIVPDTQY
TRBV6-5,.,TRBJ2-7,ASSYQGAGEQY
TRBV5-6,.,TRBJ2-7,ASSPNPAYEQY
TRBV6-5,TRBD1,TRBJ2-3,ASGDSGTGYTDTQY
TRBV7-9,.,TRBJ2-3,ASSLTQLPTDTQY
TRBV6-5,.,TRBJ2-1,ASSYFWLGTLNEQF
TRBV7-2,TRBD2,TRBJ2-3,ASSHSARGGSTDTQY
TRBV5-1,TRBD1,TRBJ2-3,ASSLAGQADTQY
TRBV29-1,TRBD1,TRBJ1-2,SFARTGRMEKGYT
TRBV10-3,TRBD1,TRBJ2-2,AIRGTGGVPGELF
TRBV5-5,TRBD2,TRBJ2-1,ASSLTQPTSEKHNEQF
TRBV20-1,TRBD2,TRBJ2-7,SATPWTSGGTYEQY
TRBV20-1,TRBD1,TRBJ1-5,SASGPGGQPQH
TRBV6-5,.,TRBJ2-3,ASRQQGASTDTQY
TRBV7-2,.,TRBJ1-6,ASSRAGINSPLH
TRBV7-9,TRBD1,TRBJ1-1,ASSFGQGRTEAF